This TCR beta chain was sequenced for a study of OX40 agonist ivuxolimab in advanced cancers. Study summary: At 0.01 to 10 mg/kg, ivuxolimab was administered intravenously to patients every 2 weeks. Among those treated, three patients had partial responses, one with hepatocellular carcinoma and two with cutaneous melanoma.

Data came from immunoSEQ multiplex PCR; TCRdb stores just in-frame clones and leaves some out. The sample contains about 30,000 clones, approximately 90% of which appear only once. This clone was picked up one time. Its antigen is currently unknown. Autoimmune disease history or systemic immunosuppression led to patients being barred. The CDR3 loop spans 16 amino acids. V dropped 0 bases and J dropped 0; count of bases not matched to a gene: 5. Per the germline V gene, CDR1 is SGHNT and CDR2 is YYREEE (reference sequence). Study-wide results and caveats: Clonal expansion from baseline to week 6 occurred in both CD4+ and CD8+ T cells.

The clonotype was recovered from an adult with an advanced solid tumor such as melanoma, head and neck, liver or kidney cancer. The sample in question was CD4+ or CD8+ T cells sorted from blood, obtained in a trial of the OX40 agonist ivuxolimab. The chain has TRBV5-4 and TRBJ2-7; TRBD1 matches at 8 bases. The CDR3 protein is CASSLAPGQDSYEQYF. The CDR3, as DNA: TGTGCCAGCAGCTTGGCACCGGGACAGGACTCCTACGAGCAGTACTTC.